This TCR beta chain stems from a study of T cell responses to AZD1222 COVID-19 vaccine. Sequenced by immunoSEQ multiplex PCR; TCRdb stores in-frame clones only, minus some. Of tens of thousands of clones in the sample, approximately 80% were seen once. Study findings and constraints: Spike was spanned by vaccine-associated CD4 TCRs, which were dominant at 160-218 and 743-854.

The J segment lost 4 bases and the V segment lost 5 bases, leaving 7 bases of the junction unmatched. Germline V gene sequence: CDR1 SGHRS, CDR2 YFSETQ. The CDR3 has 15 amino acids. Note on this clone: The antigen is not known.

This clonotype was sampled from an adult who received the AZD1222 COVID-19 vaccine. The rearrangement uses TRBV5-1 and TRBJ2-3; 10 positions match TRBD2. The sample in question was peripheral blood, obtained 28 days after the second AZD1222 dose. The CDR3 sequence is CASRTAGGPADTQYF. CDR3 DNA sequence: TGCGCCAGCAGAACAGCGGGGGGGCCGGCAGATACGCAGTATTTT.